This T cell receptor (beta chain) emerged from a study of Graves' ophthalmopathy and Graves' hyperthyroidism. RNA transcripts yielded amplified TCR beta CDR3 regions. HTBI primers were employed in first-round RT-PCR, then a second-round multiplex PCR followed. In TCRdb, the multiplex PCR reads were re-called with MiXCR into one record per CDR3 protein. This sample has hundreds of thousands of distinct CDR3 sequences, with about 16% found just once. This clonotype was seen ten or more times. Its antigen is currently unknown. Whole-study findings and limits: A model built from 13 signatures distinguished ophthalmopathy from stable hyperthyroidism with approximately 89% sensitivity and less than 83% specificity.

The authors diagnosed from clinical symptoms, serum thyroxine, TRAb, thyroid ultrasound and orbital computed tomography. This clonotype originated in a woman aged 18-29 years with stable Graves' hyperthyroidism. The sample consisted of peripheral blood.

This chain's CDR3 is CASSQRGRRNSPLHF. CDR3 in DNA: TGTGCCAGCAGCCAAAGGGGTCGGCGGAATTCACCCCTCCACTTT. The rearrangement uses TRBV3-1 and TRBJ1-6, with TRBD1 as a possible D gene (5 bases). Germline V CDR1 and CDR2: LGHDT, YNNKEL (reference sequence). V lost 2 bases, J lost 7 bases, and 12 bases lay in between. The CDR3 covers 15 residues.